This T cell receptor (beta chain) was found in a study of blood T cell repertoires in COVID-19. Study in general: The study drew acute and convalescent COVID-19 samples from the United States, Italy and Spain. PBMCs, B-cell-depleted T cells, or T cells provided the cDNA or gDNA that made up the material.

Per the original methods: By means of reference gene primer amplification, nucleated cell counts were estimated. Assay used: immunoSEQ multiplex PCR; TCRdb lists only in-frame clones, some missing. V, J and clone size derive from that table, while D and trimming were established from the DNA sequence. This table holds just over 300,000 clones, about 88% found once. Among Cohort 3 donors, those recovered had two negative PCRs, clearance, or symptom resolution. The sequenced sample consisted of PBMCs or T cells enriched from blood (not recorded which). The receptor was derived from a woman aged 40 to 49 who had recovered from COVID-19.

CDR3 in amino acids: CASSYSGGLGTEAFF. Written as DNA, the CDR3 is TGTGCCAGCAGTTACTCTGGAGGGCTGGGCACTGAAGCTTTCTTT. This chain joins TRBV6-5 and TRBJ1-1; D not certain. V was shortened by 0 bases and J by 4 bases, with 12 bases between the two germline ends. Germline lookup yields CDR1 MNHEY and CDR2 SVGAGI. The CDR3 loop spans 15 amino acids.